The following is a T cell receptor beta chain sequence with its context. The data belong to a study of blood T cell repertoires in COVID-19. In the study overall: Both acute and convalescent COVID-19 samples were obtained from the United States, Italy and Spain.

V dropped 6 bases and J dropped 6 bases, with 17 bases sitting between them. In germline, CDR1 is LNHDA, CDR2 SQIVND (reference sequence). The CDR3 totals 14 residues. Produced via immunoSEQ multiplex PCR; TCRdb's table is partial and in-frame only. The sample shows under 350,000 clones, approximately 90% of them seen only once. The rearrangement joins TRBV19 to TRBJ1-1; D remains ambiguous. This sequence originates from a man aged 35-49 years with acute or convalescent COVID-19. Sequencing used peripheral blood. DNA of the CDR3: TGTGCCAGTAGGCCTGGGAGACCCCTCTCTGAAGCTTTCTTT. It translates to CASRPGRPLSEAFF.